The 10 T cell receptor beta chains below come from one sample, sequenced in a study of lymphopenia after photon versus proton radiotherapy. Sequencing was performed with immunoSEQ multiplex PCR; in TCRdb, only in-frame clones are kept and a portion is missing. This table has approximately 150,000 clones, approximately 90% appearing once. The material sequenced was peripheral blood, taken from a patient treated with photon-based radiotherapy. These receptors were taken from a man between 45 and 60 years old with gastric cancer.

This clone was observed a single time. This sequence joins TRBV11-3 and TRBJ1-1; the D is unclear. V gave up 1 base and J gave up 1 base, with 4 bases separating them. This CDR3 region has 13 residues. Looked up from germline, CDR1 is SGHNT and CDR2 is YENEEA. In nucleotides, the CDR3 is TGTGCCAGCAGCTTAGCCAGGAACACTGAAGCTTTCTTT. This translates into CASSLARNTEAFF.

The CDR3 DNA sequence: TGCGCCAGCAGCCAACCGGGACTAGCGGGACTTACAGATACGCAGTATTTT. It translates to CASSQPGLAGLTDTQYF. This sequence joins TRBV4-1 and TRBJ2-3; 13 bases are shared with TRBD2. The V gene end was trimmed by 2 bases and the J gene end by 3 bases; junction bases not matched to a gene: 5. CDR3 length: 17 residues. Germline CDR1 is MGHRA and CDR2 is YSYEKL.

This clone was recorded once. The chain is built from TRBV19 and TRBJ2-5; 9 positions agree with TRBD1. After removal of 7 bases from V and 3 bases from J, the junction contained 6 bases not matched to a gene. The CDR3 is 14 residues long. Germline V CDR1 and CDR2: LNHDA, SQIVND (reference sequence). CDR3 sequence (DNA): TGTGCCAGTACCTTGGGACAGGGAGAAGAGACCCAGTACTTC. As protein: CASTLGQGEETQYF.

The chain is built from TRBV5-4 and TRBJ2-1, with no clear D. The CDR3 extends over 17 amino acids. V shed 4 bases and J shed 0 bases, with 17 bases lying between them. The germline V gene has CDR1 SGHNT and CDR2 YYREEE (reference sequence). The CDR3 sequence: CASSLGNPRISYNEQFF. CDR3 bases: TGTGCCAGCAGCCTAGGGAATCCGAGGATCTCCTACAATGAGCAGTTCTTC.

In its sample, this clone was seen a few times. The CDR3 region is CASSPRDGLNYGYTF. The CDR3 DNA reads as TGTGCCAGCAGTCCCCGCGATGGCCTTAACTATGGCTACACCTTC. V usage is TRBV6-5 and J usage is TRBJ1-2; D is ambiguous. From germline, CDR1 is MNHEY and CDR2 SVGAGI. V was trimmed by 5 bases and J by 1 base, leaving 14 bases between them. CDR3 length equals 15 residues.

The chain couples TRBV7-9 to TRBJ1-5, with D unclear. CDR3 size: 14 residues. With 4 bases removed from V and 4 bases from J, the gap between germline ends came to 11 bases. Germline assignment: CDR1 SEHNR and CDR2 FQNEAQ (reference sequence). The CDR3 loop is CASSSSPSNQPQHF. For the CDR3, the DNA is TGTGCCAGCAGCTCGTCGCCTTCGAATCAGCCCCAGCATTTT.

V is TRBV11-2 and J is TRBJ1-4; 10 positions match TRBD1. From germline, CDR1 is SGHAT and CDR2 FQNNGV. Losses at the gene ends were 4 bases for V and 8 bases for J; bases not matched to a gene: 7. This CDR3 has 15 amino acids. Here the CDR3 DNA reads TGTGCCAGCAGCTCAAAGGACAGGGGGGACGAAAAACTGTTTTTT. Translating gives CASSSKDRGDEKLFF.

V is TRBV18 and J is TRBJ2-5, with a tentative D call TRBD2 (5 bases). The germline V gene has CDR1 KGHSH and CDR2 LQKENI. The CDR3 runs to 15 residues. V lost 1 base to trimming and J lost 2 bases, with 11 bases between them. The CDR3: CASSPLDYQQETQYF. CDR3 in DNA: TGTGCCAGCTCACCACTAGACTATCAACAAGAGACCCAGTACTTC.

The V and J genes are TRBV11-2 and TRBJ1-2; TRBD1 is a possible D gene (5 bases). This CDR3 is 15 amino acids long. The germline V and J ends were trimmed by 4 bases and 8 bases, with 20 bases remaining between them. Germline CDR1 is SGHAT and CDR2 is FQNNGV. CDR3 loop: CASSSPKSSRAGYTF. The CDR3 DNA reads TGTGCCAGCAGCTCCCCCAAAAGCTCCAGGGCCGGCTACACCTTC.

This chain joins TRBV18 and TRBJ2-5, with TRBD1 as a possible D gene (6 bases). Trimming pared 3 bases from V and 4 bases from J, leaving 15 bases between. The CDR3 extends over 15 amino acids. Germline V gene sequence: CDR1 KGHSH, CDR2 LQKENI. The CDR3 loop reads CASSPAIRGGETQYF. In DNA, the CDR3 is TGTGCCAGCTCACCTGCTATCCGAGGGGGAGAGACCCAGTACTTC.